These 29 T cell receptor beta chains were all obtained from the same sample, sequenced in a study of cytomegalovirus exposure and HLA in healthy donors. PCR used 60 Vbeta primers and 13 Jbeta primers. Method: immunoSEQ multiplex PCR; TCRdb's copy keeps in-frame clones and lacks some. This table holds 95,000 to 150,000 clones, approximately 80% found once. Source material: PBMCs. Receptors originate from a man between 40 and 49 years old in good health and CMV-seronegative.

J is TRBJ1-1 and V is TRBV5-1; weak D call: TRBD1 (5 bases). Between the trimmed V and J ends, which lost 0 bases and 3 bases, there was a span of 9 bases. The CDR3 consists of 14 residues. Germline V lookup: CDR1 SGHRS, CDR2 YFSETQ. Written as DNA, the CDR3 is TGCGCCAGCAGCTTGGGGGGGAGGGACACTGAAGCTTTCTTT. Translation gives CASSLGGRDTEAFF. Full variable domain (rest looked up from reference TRBV5-1 and TRBJ1-1): KAGVTQTPRYLIKTRGQQVTLSCSPISGHRSVSWYQQTPGQGLQFLFEYFSETQRNKGNFPGRFSGRQFSNSRSEMNVSTLELGDSALYLCASSLGGRDTEAFFGQGTRLTVV.

V is TRBV19 and J is TRBJ2-5, with D possibly being TRBD1 (5 bases). This CDR3 region has 14 residues. Trimming removed 3 bases at V and 4 bases at J, with 12 bases between. Germline CDR1 and CDR2: LNHDA and SQIVND (reference sequence). This chain's CDR3 is CASSIFGQGETQYF. DNA for the CDR3: TGTGCCAGTAGTATTTTTGGGCAGGGAGAGACCCAGTACTTC.

The J gene is TRBJ1-3, the V gene TRBV29-1; 7 nucleotides match TRBD1. Trimming removed 6 bases from V and 0 bases from J; junction bases left unmatched: 2. This CDR3 comprises 13 residues. Germline loops: CDR1 SQVTM, CDR2 ANQGSEA. The CDR3 sequence is CSVTGISGNTIYF. The CDR3 DNA reads TGCAGCGTGACAGGGATCTCTGGAAACACCATATATTTT.

About this clone itself: Sequence at one end of the junction differs from germline and may be a read error. This chain joins TRBV2 and TRBJ2-5, with 7 bases lining up with TRBD1. The CDR3 runs 14 residues. CDR1 and CDR2 from the germline V gene are SNHLY and FYNNEI. The CDR3 bases are TGTGCCAGCAAATCAAGGGGGCGGCAAGAGCCCCAGTACTTC. It yields the protein CASKSRGRQEPQYF.

On this clone itself: A junction boundary mismatches the germline segment, possibly from a read error. The chain links TRBV6-6 to TRBJ1-5; 7 positions agree with TRBD1. This CDR3 comprises 13 residues. Germline lookup yields CDR1 MNHNY and CDR2 SVGAGI (reference sequence). This CDR3 is CASSWGTAELVGF. The CDR3 bases are TGTGCCAGCAGTTGGGGGACAGCGGAGCTGGTGGGTTTT.

The rearrangement links TRBV30 to TRBJ1-3, with D unresolved. The ends were cut back, 6 bases at V and 4 bases at J, with 10 bases in the middle. Per germline, CDR1 GTSNPN and CDR2 SVGIG (reference sequence). CDR3 length: 12 residues. This chain's CDR3 is CACSHQGNTIYF. CDR3 coding DNA: TGTGCCTGTTCGCACCAGGGAAACACCATATATTTT. Supplemented by reference TRBV30 and TRBJ1-3, the full variable domain reads SQTIHQWPATLVQPVGSPLSLECTVEGTSNPNLYWYRQAAGRGLQLLFYSVGIGQISSEVPQNLSASRPQDRQFILSSKKLLLSDSGFYLCACSHQGNTIYFGEGSWLTVV.

This sequence joins TRBV2 and TRBJ1-6; TRBD1 aligns across 7 bases. Germline-derived CDR1 and CDR2 are SNHLY and FYNNEI. The V gene end was trimmed by 6 bases and the J gene end by 5 bases; junction bases not matched to a gene: 4. CDR3 length: 14 residues. The CDR3 region has the DNA TGTGCCAGCAGAGGGGACAGCCATAATTCACCCCTCCACTTT. Amino acids: CASRGDSHNSPLHF.

The chain is built from TRBV20-1 and TRBJ2-1; 7 bases are shared with TRBD1. This CDR3 spans 11 amino acids. In germline, CDR1 is DFQATT, CDR2 SNEGSKA (reference sequence). J gave up 8 bases and V 2 bases, and 0 bases lay outside the gene matches. DNA of the CDR3: TGCAGTGCTAGAACAGGGGATGAGCAGTTCTTC. Its protein is CSARTGDEQFF.

The CDR3 coding sequence is TGCGCCAGCAGCCAACCGGGACAGCTCTATGGCTACACCTTC. Its translation is CASSQPGQLYGYTF. The chain has TRBV4-3 and TRBJ1-2; the match to TRBD1 covers 7 bases. V dropped 2 bases and J dropped 4; count of bases not matched to a gene: 4. The length of the CDR3 is 14 residues. Germline CDR1 LGHNA, CDR2 YSLEER.

The chain carries TRBV11-2 and TRBJ1-1; TRBD1 matches 9 bases. This CDR3 contains 17 residues. V was clipped by 5 bases and J by 6 bases; unmatched bases: 16. Germline values: CDR1 SGHAT, CDR2 FQNNGV. The CDR3 sequence is CASSARSWTGAAPEAFF. In nucleotides, the CDR3 is TGTGCCAGCAGCGCTAGATCATGGACAGGGGCTGCTCCTGAAGCTTTCTTT.

The table lists this clone with a few counts. The CDR3 spells CASSSGYEQYF. CDR3 DNA sequence: TGTGCCAGCAGCAGCGGCTACGAGCAGTACTTC. J is TRBJ2-7 and V is TRBV25-1, with D perhaps matching TRBD2 (5 bases). The CDR3 covers 11 residues. Germline CDR1 reads MGHDK; CDR2 reads SYGVNS. The germline V and J ends were trimmed by 6 bases and 3 bases, with 6 bases remaining between them.

This clone was seen only a few times. The chain combines TRBV2 with TRBJ1-6; D is perhaps TRBD1 (5 bases). V was clipped by 1 base and J by 4 bases, with 5 bases between them. This CDR3 spans 14 amino acids. Germline-derived CDR1 and CDR2 are SNHLY and FYNNEI. Here the CDR3 reads CASSEEGYNSPLHF. In DNA, the CDR3 is TGTGCCAGCAGTGAAGAGGGGTATAATTCACCCCTCCACTTT.

The chain joins TRBV28 to TRBJ1-5; D call uncertain. This CDR3 is built from 16 residues. Germline V lookup: CDR1 MDHEN, CDR2 SYDVKM. V lost 3 bases, J lost 4 bases, and 16 bases lay in between. CDR3 sequence: CASSFAFGILNQPQHF. The DNA for the CDR3 is TGTGCCAGCAGTTTCGCTTTCGGGATCCTAAATCAGCCCCAGCATTTT.

The chain has TRBV5-1 and TRBJ2-7, with 14 bases aligning to TRBD2. V lost 3 bases, J lost 5 bases, and 1 base stayed unmatched. The CDR3 consists of 14 residues. CDR1 is SGHRS and CDR2 is YFSETQ in the germline V gene. CDR3: CASSSGLAGDEQYF. The CDR3 region has the DNA TGCGCCAGCAGCTCGGGACTAGCGGGGGACGAGCAGTACTTC.

Concerning this clone: Other DNA sequences within the sample encode an identical CDR3. The V call is TRBV9, the J call TRBJ2-3; TRBD2 agrees at 7 bases. Germline V lookup: CDR1 SGDLS, CDR2 YYNGEE. Trimming took 0 bases from V and 3 from J; bases not matched to a gene: 4. The CDR3 contains 15 residues. This CDR3 reads CASSVVGGSTDTQYF. The CDR3 nucleotides are TGTGCCAGCAGCGTAGTAGGCGGGAGTACAGATACGCAGTATTTT.

The chain has TRBV6-5 and TRBJ1-6; D gene ambiguous. This CDR3 is built from 13 residues. Germline values: CDR1 MNHEY, CDR2 SVGAGI. Trimming left V 2 bases short and J 7 bases short, with 6 bases between. The CDR3 sequence: CASSYGPNSPLHF. CDR3 sequence (DNA): TGTGCCAGCAGTTACGGCCCAAATTCACCCCTCCACTTT.

J is TRBJ2-1 and V is TRBV5-8; TRBD1 matches at 8 bases. V was clipped by 5 bases and J by 1 base; unmatched bases: 11. Germline assignment: CDR1 SGHTS and CDR2 YDEGEE. The CDR3 has 17 amino acids. Here the CDR3 DNA reads TGTGCCAGCAGGTTTGGACAGGGTGGAATTTCCTACAATGAGCAGTTCTTC. Its protein product is CASRFGQGGISYNEQFF.

The V and J genes are TRBV4-3 and TRBJ1-3; D not resolved. V shed 0 bases and J shed 4 bases, with 10 bases lying between them. This CDR3 contains 15 residues. The germline gives CDR1 LGHNA, CDR2 YSLEER. The CDR3 loop is CASSQDTGNGNTIYF. Here the CDR3 DNA reads TGCGCCAGCAGCCAAGATACGGGTAACGGAAACACCATATATTTT.

This chain uses TRBV28 with TRBJ2-7; D is unresolved. The V gene lost 5 bases and the J gene lost 3 bases, with 8 bases spanning the gap. Germline V CDR1 and CDR2: MDHEN, SYDVKM. This CDR3 has 12 amino acids. CDR3 sequence: CASSLERYEQYF. CDR3 DNA sequence: TGTGCCAGCAGTCTGGAGCGCTACGAGCAGTACTTC.

The chain links TRBV4-2 to TRBJ1-5, with TRBD1 matching over 8 bases. The CDR3 runs 19 residues. CDR1 is LGHNA, CDR2 YNFKEQ, per germline. V trimming: 2 bases; J trimming: 4 bases; junction bases outside the gene matches: 16. The CDR3 here is CASSQPGQGAGVGNQPQHF. CDR3 DNA: TGTGCCAGCAGCCAACCCGGTCAGGGGGCGGGAGTCGGGAATCAGCCCCAGCATTTT.

The chain links TRBV27 to TRBJ1-6; D not resolved. This CDR3 is built from 13 residues. V was pared by 9 bases and J by 11 bases, with 17 bases between. The germline CDR1 and CDR2 sequences are MNHEY and SMNVEV (reference sequence). The CDR3 nucleotides are TGTGCCAGTACCGTTGGCGGCCTAGCACCCCTCCACTTT. Protein product: CASTVGGLAPLHF.

The rearrangement uses TRBV18 and TRBJ2-5; TRBD1 is a possible D gene (6 bases). The CDR3 is 13 residues long. Trimming pared 3 bases from V and 3 bases from J, leaving 8 bases between. The germline CDR1 and CDR2 sequences are KGHSH and LQKENI. CDR3 in amino acids: CASSPAGEETQYF. For the CDR3, the DNA is TGTGCCAGCTCACCGGCAGGGGAAGAGACCCAGTACTTC.

The V gene is TRBV2, the J gene TRBJ2-5; 9 nucleotides agree with TRBD1. The CDR3 runs 15 residues. The V gene's germline CDR1 is SNHLY and CDR2 FYNNEI. V lost 7 bases, J lost 4 bases, and 10 bases stayed unmatched. CDR3 loop: CASKFWTGEAETQYF. CDR3 nucleotide sequence: TGTGCCAGCAAGTTTTGGACAGGGGAGGCAGAGACCCAGTACTTC.

The chain is built from TRBV19 and TRBJ1-5; 9 nucleotides agree with TRBD1. CDR3 size: 16 residues. The V gene's germline CDR1 is LNHDA and CDR2 SQIVND (reference sequence). V gave up 6 bases and J gave up 0 bases; unmatched junction bases: 6. Here the CDR3 reads CASRRDRAYSNQPQHF. The CDR3, as DNA: TGTGCCAGTAGACGGGACAGGGCTTATAGCAATCAGCCCCAGCATTTT. The complete variable domain, with remaining parts taken from reference TRBV19 and TRBJ1-5, reads DGGITQSPKYLFRKEGQNVTLSCEQNLNHDAMYWYRQDPGQGLRLIYYSQIVNDFQKGDIAEGYSVSREKKESFPLTVTSAQKNPTAFYLCASRRDRAYSNQPQHFGDGTRLSIL.

This chain joins TRBV6-1 and TRBJ2-5, with a weak D call TRBD1 (6 bases). This CDR3 contains 15 residues. CDR1 is MNHNS and CDR2 is SASEGT in the germline V gene. Trimming stripped 1 base from V and 5 bases from J, with 14 bases between. The DNA of the CDR3 is TGTGCCAGCAGTGAAGTGGGGGCGTCCAGGGAGACCCAGTACTTC. Its translation: CASSEVGASRETQYF.

A few counts support this clone. CDR3 coding DNA: TGTGCCAGCAGCAAAGGGGATTTCGGAAACACCATATATTTT. Protein sequence: CASSKGDFGNTIYF. This chain links TRBV28 with TRBJ1-3, with a weak D call TRBD1 (5 bases). The CDR3 is 14 amino acids. Trimming cost V 6 bases and J 4 bases, with 13 bases left between them. Germline V lookup: CDR1 MDHEN, CDR2 SYDVKM.

The gene calls are TRBV19 and TRBJ1-5; 9 nucleotides align to TRBD1. This CDR3 has 15 residues. Germline V gene sequence: CDR1 LNHDA, CDR2 SQIVND (reference sequence). V dropped 4 bases and J dropped 6; count of bases not matched to a gene: 7. CDR3 sequence (DNA): TGTGCCAGTAGTACGGGGACAGGGCAGGGTCAGCCCCAGCATTTT. Residues: CASSTGTGQGQPQHF.

The V gene is TRBV5-6, the J gene TRBJ2-2, with 8 bases aligning to TRBD2. The V gene's germline CDR1 is SGHDT and CDR2 YYEEEE. The CDR3 runs 17 residues. The V gene end was trimmed by 0 bases and the J gene end by 4 bases; junction bases not matched to a gene: 8. In DNA form, the CDR3 reads TGTGCCAGCAGCTTGGTAGGTGGTAGCGGGATCACCGGGGAGCTGTTTTTT. It encodes CASSLVGGSGITGELFF.

A few counts support this clone. This sequence joins TRBV29-1 and TRBJ1-2; 9 positions agree with TRBD1. Trimming took 4 bases from V and 4 from J; bases not matched to a gene: 1. Germline loops: CDR1 SQVTM, CDR2 ANQGSEA. CDR3 length equals 12 residues. CDR3 sequence: CSVVGQGYGYTF. CDR3 sequence (DNA): TGCAGCGTTGTGGGACAGGGCTATGGCTACACCTTC.